The subject of this entry is one T cell receptor (beta chain). This entry is derived from a study of technical replicates of blood from several donors. Produced via immunoSEQ multiplex PCR; TCRdb's table is partial and in-frame only. The table lists about 15,000 clones, roughly nine tenths of them singletons. V gave up 7 bases and J gave up 7 bases, with 11 bases separating them. CDR1 is SNHLY, CDR2 FYNNEI, per germline. This CDR3 spans 12 amino acids. This clonotype was sampled from a human donor in good health. Sequenced sample: PBMCs. The rearrangement joins TRBV2 to TRBJ1-3; a weak D match, TRBD1 (5 bases). The CDR3 spells CASNPGFNTIYF. DNA of the CDR3: TGTGCCAGCAATCCAGGGTTTAACACCATATATTTT.